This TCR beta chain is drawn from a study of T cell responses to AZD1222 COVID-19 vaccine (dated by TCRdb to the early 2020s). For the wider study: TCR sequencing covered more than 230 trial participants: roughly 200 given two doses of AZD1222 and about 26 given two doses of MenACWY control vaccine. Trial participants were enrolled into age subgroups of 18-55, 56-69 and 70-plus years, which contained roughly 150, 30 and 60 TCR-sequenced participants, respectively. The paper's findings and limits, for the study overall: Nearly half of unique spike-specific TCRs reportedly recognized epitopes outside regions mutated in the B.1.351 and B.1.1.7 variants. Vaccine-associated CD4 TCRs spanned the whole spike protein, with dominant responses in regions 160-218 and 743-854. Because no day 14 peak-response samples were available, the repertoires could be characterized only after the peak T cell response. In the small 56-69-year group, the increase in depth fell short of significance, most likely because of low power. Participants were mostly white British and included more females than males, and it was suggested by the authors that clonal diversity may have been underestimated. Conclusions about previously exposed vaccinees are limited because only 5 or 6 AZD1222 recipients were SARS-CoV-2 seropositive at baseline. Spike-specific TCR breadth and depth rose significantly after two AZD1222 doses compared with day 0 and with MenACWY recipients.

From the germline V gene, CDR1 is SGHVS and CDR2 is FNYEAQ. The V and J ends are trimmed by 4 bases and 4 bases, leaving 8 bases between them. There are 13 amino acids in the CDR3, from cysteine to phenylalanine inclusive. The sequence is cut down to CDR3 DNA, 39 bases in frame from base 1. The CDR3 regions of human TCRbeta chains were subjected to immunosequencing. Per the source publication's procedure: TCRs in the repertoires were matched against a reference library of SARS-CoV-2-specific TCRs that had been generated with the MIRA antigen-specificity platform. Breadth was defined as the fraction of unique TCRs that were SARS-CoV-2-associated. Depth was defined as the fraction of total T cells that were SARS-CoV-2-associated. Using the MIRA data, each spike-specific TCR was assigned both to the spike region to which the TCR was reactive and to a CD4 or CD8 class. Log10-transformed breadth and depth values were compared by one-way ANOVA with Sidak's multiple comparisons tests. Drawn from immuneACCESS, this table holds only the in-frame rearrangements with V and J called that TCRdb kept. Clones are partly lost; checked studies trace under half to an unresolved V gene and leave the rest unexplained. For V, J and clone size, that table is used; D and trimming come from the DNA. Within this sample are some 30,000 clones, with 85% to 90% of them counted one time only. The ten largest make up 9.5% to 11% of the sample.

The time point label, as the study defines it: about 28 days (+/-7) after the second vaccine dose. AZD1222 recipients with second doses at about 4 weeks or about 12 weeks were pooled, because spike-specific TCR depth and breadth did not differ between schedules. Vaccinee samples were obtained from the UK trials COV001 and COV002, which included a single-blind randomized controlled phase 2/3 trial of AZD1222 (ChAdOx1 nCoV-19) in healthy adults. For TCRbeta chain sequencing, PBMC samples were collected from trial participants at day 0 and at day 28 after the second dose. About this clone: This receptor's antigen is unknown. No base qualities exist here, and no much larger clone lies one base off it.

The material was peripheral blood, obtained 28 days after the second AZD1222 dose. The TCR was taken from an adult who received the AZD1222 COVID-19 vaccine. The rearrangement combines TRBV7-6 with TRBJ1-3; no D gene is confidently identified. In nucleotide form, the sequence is TGTGCCAGCAGCTCTATACCAGGAAACACCATATATTTT. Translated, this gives CASSSIPGNTIYF.